This TCR beta chain derives from a study of blood T cell repertoires in COVID-19. Study-wide context: Spain, Italy and the United States supplied samples that represented acute and convalescent COVID-19.

The CDR3 covers 14 residues. Germline CDR1 reads SEHNR; CDR2 reads FQNEAQ (reference sequence). V lost 2 bases to trimming and J lost 1 base, with 7 bases between them. Recovery meant two consecutive negative NP/OP PCR tests, professional clearance, or resolved symptoms. Per the original methods: Estimation of nucleated cell counts was performed using reference gene primer amplification. Repertoires were generated with immunoSEQ multiplex PCR, while TCRdb's copy carries only in-frame clones and drops some. The V and J calls and the clone size are those of that table, but D and trimming were determined from the DNA. The profile shows hundreds of thousands of clones, 75% to 90% of them singletons.

The receptor was isolated from a young man who had recovered from COVID-19. Material for sequencing was PBMCs or T cells enriched from blood (not recorded which). The rearrangement joins TRBV7-9 to TRBJ2-3; D call uncertain. The CDR3 coding sequence is TGTGCCAGCAGCTTATCTCTACGCACAGATACGCAGTATTTT. This codes for CASSLSLRTDTQYF. The full variable domain, in which reference TRBV7-9 and TRBJ2-3 provide the parts outside the CDR3, is DTGVSQNPRHKITKRGQNVTFRCDPISEHNRLYWYRQTLGQGPEFLTYFQNEAQLEKSRLLSDRFSAERPKGSFSTLEIQRTEQGDSAMYLCASSLSLRTDTQYFGPGTRLTVL.